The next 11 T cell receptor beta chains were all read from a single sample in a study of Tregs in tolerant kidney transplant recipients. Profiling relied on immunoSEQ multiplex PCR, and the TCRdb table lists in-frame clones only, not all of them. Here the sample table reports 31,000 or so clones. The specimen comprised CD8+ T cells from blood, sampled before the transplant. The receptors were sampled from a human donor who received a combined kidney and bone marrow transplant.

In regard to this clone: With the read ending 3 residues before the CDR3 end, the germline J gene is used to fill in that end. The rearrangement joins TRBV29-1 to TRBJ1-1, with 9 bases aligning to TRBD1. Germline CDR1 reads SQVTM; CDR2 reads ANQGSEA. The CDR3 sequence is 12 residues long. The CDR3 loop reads CSVDAGQGSAFF. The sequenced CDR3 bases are TGCAGCGTTGACGCGGGACAGGGATCA.

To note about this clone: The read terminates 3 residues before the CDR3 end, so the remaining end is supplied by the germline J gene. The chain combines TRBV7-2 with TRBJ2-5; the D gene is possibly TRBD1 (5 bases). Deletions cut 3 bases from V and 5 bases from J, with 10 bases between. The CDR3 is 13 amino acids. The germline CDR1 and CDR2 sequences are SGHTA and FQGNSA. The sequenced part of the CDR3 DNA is TGTGCCAGCAGCTTGACAGTGGTGGAGACC. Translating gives CASSLTVVET. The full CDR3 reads CASSLTVVETQYF.

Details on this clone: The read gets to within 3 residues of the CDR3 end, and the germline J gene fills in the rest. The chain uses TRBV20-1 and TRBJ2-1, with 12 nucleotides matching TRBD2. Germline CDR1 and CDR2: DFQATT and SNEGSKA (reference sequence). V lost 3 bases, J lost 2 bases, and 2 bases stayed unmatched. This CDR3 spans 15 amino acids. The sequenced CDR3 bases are TGCAGTGCTAGGGGACTAGCGGGTACCTACAATGAG. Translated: CSARGLAGTYNE. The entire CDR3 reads CSARGLAGTYNEQFF.

The CDR3 bases that were read are TGCAGTGCTAGAGATTATACTAGCAGCTACGAG. Translated: CSARDYTSSYE. The whole CDR3 sequence is CSARDYTSSYEQYF. The chain combines TRBV20-1 with TRBJ2-7, with D maybe TRBD2 (6 bases). The CDR3 is cut off 3 residues early in the read; its end comes from the germline J gene. V dropped 0 bases and J dropped 3 bases, with 12 bases sitting between them. CDR3 length equals 14 residues. Germline assignment: CDR1 DFQATT and CDR2 SNEGSKA (reference sequence).

CDR3 DNA, as far as it was read: TGTGCCAGCAGTCCAGGGGGGAGGGAGACC. Its translation is CASSPGGRET. The entire CDR3 protein reads CASSPGGRETQYF. The rearrangement links TRBV12-3 or TRBV12-4 to TRBJ2-5, with a tentative D call TRBD1 (7 bases). The read terminates 3 residues before the CDR3 end, so the remaining end is supplied by the germline J gene. The CDR3 extends over 13 amino acids. V was trimmed by 5 bases and J by 5 bases, leaving 12 bases between them.

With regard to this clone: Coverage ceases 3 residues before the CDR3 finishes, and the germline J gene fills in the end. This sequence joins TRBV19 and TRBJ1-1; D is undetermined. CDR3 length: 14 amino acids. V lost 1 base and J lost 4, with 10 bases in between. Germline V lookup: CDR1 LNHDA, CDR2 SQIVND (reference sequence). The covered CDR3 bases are TGTGCCAGTAGTATAGGAGAGGGTGTCACTGAA. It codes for CASSIGEGVTE. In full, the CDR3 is CASSIGEGVTEAFF.

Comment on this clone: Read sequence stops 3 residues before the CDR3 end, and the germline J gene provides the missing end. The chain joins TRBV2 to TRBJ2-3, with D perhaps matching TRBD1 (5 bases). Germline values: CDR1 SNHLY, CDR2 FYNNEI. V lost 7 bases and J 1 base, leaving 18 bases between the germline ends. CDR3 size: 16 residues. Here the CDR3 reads CASNHRSSPGTDTQYF. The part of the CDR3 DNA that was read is TGTGCCAGCAACCACAGGAGCTCCCCGGGCACAGATACG.

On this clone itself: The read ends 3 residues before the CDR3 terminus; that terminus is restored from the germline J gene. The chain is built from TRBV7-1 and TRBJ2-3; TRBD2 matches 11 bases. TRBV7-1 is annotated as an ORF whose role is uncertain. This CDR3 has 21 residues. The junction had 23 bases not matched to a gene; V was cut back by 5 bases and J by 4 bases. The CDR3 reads CASSTDWGYGLAGPDADTQYF. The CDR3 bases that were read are TGTGCCAGCAGCACAGACTGGGGCTATGGACTAGCGGGTCCTGACGCAGATACG.

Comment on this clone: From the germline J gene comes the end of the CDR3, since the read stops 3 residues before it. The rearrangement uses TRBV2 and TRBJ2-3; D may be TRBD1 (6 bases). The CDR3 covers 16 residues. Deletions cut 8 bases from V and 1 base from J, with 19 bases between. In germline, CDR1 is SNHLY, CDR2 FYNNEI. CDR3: CASFWTVPGGTDTQYF. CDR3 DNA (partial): TGTGCCAGCTTCTGGACTGTCCCAGGGGGCACAGATACG.

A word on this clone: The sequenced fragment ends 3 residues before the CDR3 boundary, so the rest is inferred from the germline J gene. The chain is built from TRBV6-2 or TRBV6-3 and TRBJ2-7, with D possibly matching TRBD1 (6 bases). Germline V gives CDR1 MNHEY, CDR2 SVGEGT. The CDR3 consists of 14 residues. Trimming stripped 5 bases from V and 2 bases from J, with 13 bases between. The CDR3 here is CASSRPGQTYEQYF. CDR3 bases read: TGTGCCAGCAGTAGACCTGGACAGACCTACGAG.

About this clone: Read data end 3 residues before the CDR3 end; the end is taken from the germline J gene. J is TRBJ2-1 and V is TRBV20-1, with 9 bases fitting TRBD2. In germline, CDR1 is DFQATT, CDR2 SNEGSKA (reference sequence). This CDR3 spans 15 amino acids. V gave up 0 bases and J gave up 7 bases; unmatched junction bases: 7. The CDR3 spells CSARDQSGRRNEQFF. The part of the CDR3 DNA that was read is TGCAGTGCTAGAGATCAAAGCGGGAGGAGGAATGAG.